This note documents a single T cell receptor beta chain sequence. Germline lookup yields CDR1 LGHNT and CDR2 FRNRAP. Deletions cut 0 bases from V and 5 bases from J, with 8 bases between. CDR3 length: 13 amino acids. The entry originates in a study of technical replicates of blood from a few donors. The table came from immunoSEQ multiplex PCR; TCRdb's copy has only in-frame clones and leaves some out. The top ten hold about 0.24% of the sample, which has about 79,000 clones, around 94% seen once. The receptor comes from a human donor in good health. The chain couples TRBV12-5 to TRBJ2-7, with D perhaps matching TRBD2 (7 bases). Material: T cells isolated from PBMCs. The CDR3 nucleotides read TGTGCTAGTGGTTTGGTAGGGGGGGACGAGCAGTACTTC. Protein sequence: CASGLVGGDEQYF.